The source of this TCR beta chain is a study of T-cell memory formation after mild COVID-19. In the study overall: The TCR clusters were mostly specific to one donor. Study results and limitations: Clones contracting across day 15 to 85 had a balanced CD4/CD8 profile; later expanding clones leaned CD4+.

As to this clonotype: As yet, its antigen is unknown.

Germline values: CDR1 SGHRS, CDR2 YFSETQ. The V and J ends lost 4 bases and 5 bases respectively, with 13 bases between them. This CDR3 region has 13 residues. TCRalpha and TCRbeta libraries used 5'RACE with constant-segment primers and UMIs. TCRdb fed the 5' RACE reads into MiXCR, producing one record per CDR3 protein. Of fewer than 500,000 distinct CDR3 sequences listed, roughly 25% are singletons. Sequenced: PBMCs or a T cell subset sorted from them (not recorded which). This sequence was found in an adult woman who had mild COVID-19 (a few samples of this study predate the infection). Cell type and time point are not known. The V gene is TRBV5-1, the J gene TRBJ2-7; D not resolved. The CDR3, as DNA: TGCGCCAGCAGCCTCATCCCGTTCGACGAGCAGTACTTC. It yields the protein CASSLIPFDEQYF.